The sequence of this TCR beta chain was determined in a study of beta chain features in type 1 diabetes (dated by TCRdb to 2016 to 2019). Study-level background: No differences in mean age, gender distribution, total cell number or subset yield were found between patients and healthy donors. A total of over 90,000,000 sorted cells were examined across all samples, and a strong correlation was observed between cell number per subset and RNA yield. Regulatory and stem cell-like memory subsets were obtained from only 8 patients and about 8 healthy donors, while naive and central memory subsets were obtained from all 30 or so donors. The study compared TCRB repertoires of sorted circulating CD4+ T cell subsets between recently diagnosed type 1 diabetes patients and matched healthy donors.

From each donor, a single peripheral blood sample of around 120 mL on average was drawn into heparinised tubes. A BD FACSAria II and a panel including CD45RO, CCR7, CD25, CD127, CD95 and CD27 were used to sort naive, central memory, regulatory and stem cell-like memory CD4+ T cells. All sorted populations exceeded 98% purity. Right away, PBMCs were isolated by Lymphoprep density gradient centrifugation and were stained directly, with no culture step. So that batch effects would be minimized, each experiment stained and sorted samples in pairs, pairing one healthy donor with one patient. The research as a whole found: Type 1 diabetes patients showed a moderate but significant shortening of TCRB CDR3 length in all four CD4+ subsets. At VDJ recombination sites, type 1 diabetes patients had fewer insertions and more deleted nucleotides, which implies abnormalities in thymic rearrangement. The naive, central memory and regulatory TCRB repertoires appeared to resemble one another more closely among patients than among healthy donors. Because the HLA sub-analyses included only small numbers of individuals, any influence of HLA type on TCRB rearrangement was left unresolved. Because cDNA was sequenced instead of genomic DNA, highly expressing activated cells could be over-represented, though the groups showed no difference in activation or CD3 levels. Shorter templates might be favored by PCR, yet because patient and control samples were amplified and corrected together, any such skew would affect both groups equally.

A few counts support this clone. Its antigen is currently not known. No qualities accompany the bases; no much larger clone lies one base away. Trimming at the junction amounts to 4 bases on V and 0 bases on J, and the germline ends lie 6 bases apart. The CDR1 and CDR2 encoded by the germline V gene are ENHRY and SYGVKD. The CDR3 runs 13 residues from the cysteine to the phenylalanine. The retained sequence is limited to the CDR3, 39 bases, with the frame set at the first base. All of the isolated RNA was reverse transcribed with the High Capacity cDNA Reverse Transcription Kit, so expressed TCRB transcripts were sequenced. Deep immunoSEQ sequencing was applied to naive, central memory and regulatory T cell samples, giving an average of around 4 million total reads per sample. Sorted cells were lysed in RLT buffer, and RNA was extracted using DNase-treated RNeasy Micro or Mini kits according to cell number. To prevent cross-contamination, every cell subset was processed on its own, while patient and healthy donor samples were processed together. The immunoSEQ multiplex PCR was used to amplify TCRB sequences from cDNA, yielding 87-bp fragments that span the CDR3 region. Amplicons were sequenced on the Illumina HiSeq platform. The paper's data handling went like this. PCR bias was corrected computationally using synthetic template baselines, and reads within Hamming distance 2 were collapsed, with unmergeable singletons discarded. Reads were aligned against IMGT so that V, D and J genes, CDR3 length and insertions or deletions at six rearrangement sites could be assigned. Within each subset, clonotype counts were normalized to sorted cell number, after which true diversity and Gini coefficients were computed with the tcR R package. The overlap coefficient, calculated on TCRB nucleotide sequences, was used to quantify repertoire sharing. The immuneACCESS repertoire file appears here via TCRdb, limited to in-frame rearrangements. These files lack a portion of the clones; in checked studies, under half of the deficit traces to unresolved V genes, and the cause of the others is not known. Clone size and the V and J calls come from that table; the DNA yielded D and trimming. For this sample there are 120,000 or so clones; 15% to 20% appear just once. The top ten clonotypes cover 2.6% of the sample.

The TCR was taken from a man between 18 and 35 years old with type 1 diabetes. The sample comprised central memory CD4+ T cells from blood. The chain employs TRBV10-3 and TRBJ2-5; tentative D gene TRBD2, with 6 bases matching. The sequenced DNA is TGTGCCATCAGTGCTAGCGACCAAGAGACCCAGTACTTC. This sequence encodes CAISASDQETQYF.